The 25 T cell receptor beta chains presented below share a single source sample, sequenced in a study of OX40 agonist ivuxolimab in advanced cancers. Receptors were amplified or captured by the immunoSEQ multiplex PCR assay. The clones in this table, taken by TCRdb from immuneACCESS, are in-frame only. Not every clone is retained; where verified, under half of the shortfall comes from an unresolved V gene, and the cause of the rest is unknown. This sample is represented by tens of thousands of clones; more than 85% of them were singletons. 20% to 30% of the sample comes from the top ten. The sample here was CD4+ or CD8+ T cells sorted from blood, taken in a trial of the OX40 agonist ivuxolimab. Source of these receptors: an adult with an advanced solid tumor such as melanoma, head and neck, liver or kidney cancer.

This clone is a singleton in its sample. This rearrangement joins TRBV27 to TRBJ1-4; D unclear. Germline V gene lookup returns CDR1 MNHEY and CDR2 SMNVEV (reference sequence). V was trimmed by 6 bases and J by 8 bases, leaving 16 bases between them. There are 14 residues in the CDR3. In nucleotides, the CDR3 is TGTGCCAGCAGCCCTGGCATAACCCTCGAAAAACTGTTTTTT. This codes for CASSPGITLEKLFF.

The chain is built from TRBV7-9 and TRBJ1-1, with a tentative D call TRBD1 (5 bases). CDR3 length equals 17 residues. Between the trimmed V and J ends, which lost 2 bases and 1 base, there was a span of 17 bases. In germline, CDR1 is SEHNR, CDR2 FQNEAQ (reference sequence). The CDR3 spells CASSLSGGPGGNTEAFF. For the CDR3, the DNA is TGTGCCAGCAGCTTATCCGGGGGACCCGGGGGGAACACTGAAGCTTTCTTT.

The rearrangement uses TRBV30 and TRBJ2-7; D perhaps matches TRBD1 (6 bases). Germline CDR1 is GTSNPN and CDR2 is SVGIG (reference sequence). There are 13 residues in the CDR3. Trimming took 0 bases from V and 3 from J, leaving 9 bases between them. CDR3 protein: CAWSVTGNYEQYF. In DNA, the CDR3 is TGTGCCTGGAGTGTAACAGGGAACTACGAGCAGTACTTC.

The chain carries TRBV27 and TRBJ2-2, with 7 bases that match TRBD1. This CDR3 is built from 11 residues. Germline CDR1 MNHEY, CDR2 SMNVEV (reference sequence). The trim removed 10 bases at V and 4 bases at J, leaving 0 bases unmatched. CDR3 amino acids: CATGGTGELFF. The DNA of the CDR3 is TGTGCCACAGGGGGCACCGGGGAGCTGTTTTTT.

CDR3 nucleotide sequence: TGTGCCAGCAGTTTAGGAGTTTTCCCTACTGAGGATGAGCAGTTCTTC. This translates into CASSLGVFPTEDEQFF. V gene TRBV28 combines with J gene TRBJ2-1; no firm D call. V dropped 2 bases and J dropped 8 bases, with 19 bases sitting between them. The length of the CDR3 is 16 residues. Looked up from germline, CDR1 is MDHEN and CDR2 is SYDVKM.

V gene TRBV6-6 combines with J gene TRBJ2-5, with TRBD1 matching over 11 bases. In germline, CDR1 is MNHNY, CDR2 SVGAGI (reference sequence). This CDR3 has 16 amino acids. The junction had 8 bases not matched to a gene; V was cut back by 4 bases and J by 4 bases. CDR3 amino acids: CASSFTTGTGGETQYF. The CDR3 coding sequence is TGTGCCAGCAGTTTTACGACCGGGACAGGGGGAGAGACCCAGTACTTC.

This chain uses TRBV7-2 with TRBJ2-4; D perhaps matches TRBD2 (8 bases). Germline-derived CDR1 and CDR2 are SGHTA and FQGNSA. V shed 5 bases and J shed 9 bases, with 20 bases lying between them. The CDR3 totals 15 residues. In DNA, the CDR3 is TGTGCCAGCAGCCGCTATGACGGGAGGGACAGCATTCAGTACTTC. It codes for CASSRYDGRDSIQYF.

This CDR3 is CASSLPETQYF. CDR3 in DNA: TGTGCCAGCAGCTTACCAGAGACCCAGTACTTC. The gene calls are TRBV7-2 and TRBJ2-5; no firm D call. V was trimmed by 2 bases and J by 4 bases, leaving 2 bases between them. Germline-derived CDR1 and CDR2 are SGHTA and FQGNSA. The CDR3 covers 11 residues.

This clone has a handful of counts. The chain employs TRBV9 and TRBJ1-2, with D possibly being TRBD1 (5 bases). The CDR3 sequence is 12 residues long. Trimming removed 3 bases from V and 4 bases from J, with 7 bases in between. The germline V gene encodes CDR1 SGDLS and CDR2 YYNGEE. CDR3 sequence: CASSGDSYGYTF. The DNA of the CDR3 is TGTGCCAGCAGCGGAGACAGCTATGGCTACACCTTC.

DNA for the CDR3: TGTGCCAGCAGCTTAACGGGGACTAGCCTCTACAATGAGCAGTTCTTC. Protein product: CASSLTGTSLYNEQFF. The genes are TRBV7-3 and TRBJ2-1; TRBD2 matches at 9 bases. J was trimmed by 3 bases and V by 0 bases; bases with no gene match: 3. Germline CDR1 reads SGHTA; CDR2 reads FQGTGA. This CDR3 is 16 amino acids long.

As DNA, the CDR3 is TGTGCCAGCAGCTTACGACAGTACACTGAAGCTTTCTTT. Translating it yields CASSLRQYTEAFF. V and J are TRBV7-2 and TRBJ1-1, with D possibly being TRBD1 (5 bases). Trimming took off 2 bases at V and 3 bases at J, with 7 bases between the two ends. The CDR3 consists of 13 residues. The V gene's germline CDR1 is SGHTA and CDR2 FQGNSA.

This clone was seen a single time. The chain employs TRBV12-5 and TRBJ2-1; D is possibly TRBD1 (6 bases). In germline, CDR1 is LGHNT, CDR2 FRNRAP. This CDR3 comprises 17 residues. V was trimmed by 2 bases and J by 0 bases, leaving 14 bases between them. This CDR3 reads CASGLPTGSSSYNEQFF. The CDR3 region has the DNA TGTGCTAGTGGTTTGCCCACAGGGTCAAGCTCCTACAATGAGCAGTTCTTC. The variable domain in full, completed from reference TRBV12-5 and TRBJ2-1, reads DARVTQTPRHKVTEMGQEVTMRCQPILGHNTVFWYRQTMMQGLELLAYFRNRAPLDDSGMPKDRFSAEMPDATLATLKIQPSEPRDSAVYFCASGLPTGSSSYNEQFFGPGTRLTVL.

CDR3 loop: CASSLSPASGRYNEQFF. CDR3 DNA sequence: TGCGCCAGCAGCTTGTCCCCCGCTAGCGGGAGGTACAATGAGCAGTTCTTC. The chain employs TRBV5-1 and TRBJ2-1, with 11 bases lining up with TRBD2. The CDR3 has 17 amino acids. J was trimmed by 4 bases and V by 1 base; bases with no gene match: 7. In germline, CDR1 is SGHRS, CDR2 YFSETQ.

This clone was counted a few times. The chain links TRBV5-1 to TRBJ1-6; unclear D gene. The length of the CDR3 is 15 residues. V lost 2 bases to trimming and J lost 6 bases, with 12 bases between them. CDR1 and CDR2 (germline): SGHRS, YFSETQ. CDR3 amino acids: CASSFGSGANSPLHF. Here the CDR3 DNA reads TGCGCCAGCAGCTTTGGGTCAGGTGCTAATTCACCCCTCCACTTT.

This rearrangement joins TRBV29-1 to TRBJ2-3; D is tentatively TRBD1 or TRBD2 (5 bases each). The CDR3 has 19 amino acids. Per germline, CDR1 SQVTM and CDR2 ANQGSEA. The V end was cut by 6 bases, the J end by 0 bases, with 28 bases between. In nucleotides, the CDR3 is TGCAGCGTACACGGGACGCCAAGATCAGAATTCTATAGCACAGATACGCAGTATTTT. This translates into CSVHGTPRSEFYSTDTQYF.

CDR3 sequence: CASSLEVGGFNAEAFF. CDR3 coding DNA: TGTGCCAGCAGCCTTGAGGTGGGTGGGTTTAACGCTGAAGCTTTCTTT. V usage is TRBV27 and J usage is TRBJ1-1, with D hard to call. There are 16 residues in the CDR3. Trimming took off 6 bases at V and 6 bases at J, with 23 bases between the two ends. Germline CDR1 reads MNHEY; CDR2 reads SMNVEV (reference sequence).

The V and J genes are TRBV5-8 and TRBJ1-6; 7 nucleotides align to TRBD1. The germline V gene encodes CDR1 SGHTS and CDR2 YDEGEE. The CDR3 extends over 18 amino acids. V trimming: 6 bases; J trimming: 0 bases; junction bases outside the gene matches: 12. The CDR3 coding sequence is TGTGCCAGCACGGGGACAGCTGTAATTAGCTCCTATAATTCACCCCTCCACTTT. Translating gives CASTGTAVISSYNSPLHF.

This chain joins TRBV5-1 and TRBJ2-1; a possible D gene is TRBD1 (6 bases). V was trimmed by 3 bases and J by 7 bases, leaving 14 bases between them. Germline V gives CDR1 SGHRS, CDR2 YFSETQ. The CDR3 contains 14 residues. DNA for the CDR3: TGCGCCAGCAGCTGGACGGGGACACAGAATGAGCAGTTCTTC. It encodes CASSWTGTQNEQFF.

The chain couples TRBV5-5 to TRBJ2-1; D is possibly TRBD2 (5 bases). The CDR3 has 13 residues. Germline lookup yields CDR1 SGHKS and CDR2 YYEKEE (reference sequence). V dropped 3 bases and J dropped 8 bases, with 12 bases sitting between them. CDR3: CASSWRAMDEQFF. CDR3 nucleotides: TGTGCCAGCAGCTGGCGGGCCATGGATGAGCAGTTCTTC.

In nucleotides, the CDR3 is TGTGCCAGTAGTCCAAAAGGGTTTTCTGGCTACACCTTC. Translated: CASSPKGFSGYTF. The chain couples TRBV19 to TRBJ1-2; D remains ambiguous. The CDR3 spans 13 residues. The V gene's germline CDR1 is LNHDA and CDR2 SQIVND (reference sequence). Trimming stripped 5 bases from V and 7 bases from J, with 14 bases between.

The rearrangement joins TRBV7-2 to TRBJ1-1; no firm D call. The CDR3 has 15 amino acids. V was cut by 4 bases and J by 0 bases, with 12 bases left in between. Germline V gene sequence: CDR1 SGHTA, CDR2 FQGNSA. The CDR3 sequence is CASSSWVSVNTEAFF. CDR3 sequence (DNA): TGTGCCAGCAGCTCATGGGTATCGGTGAACACTGAAGCTTTCTTT.

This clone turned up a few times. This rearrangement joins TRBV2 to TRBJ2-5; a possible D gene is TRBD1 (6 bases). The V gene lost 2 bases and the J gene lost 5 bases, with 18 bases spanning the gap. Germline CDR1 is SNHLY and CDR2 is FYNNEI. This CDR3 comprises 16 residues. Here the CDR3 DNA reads TGTGCCAGCAGTGAATCCCTAAACAGGGAAATCGAGACCCAGTACTTC. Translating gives CASSESLNREIETQYF.

For the CDR3, the DNA is TGTGCCAGCAGTTCCCTGTATTCGACAGTGAACACTGAAGCTTTCTTT. Translated, it gives CASSSLYSTVNTEAFF. V usage is TRBV28 and J usage is TRBJ1-1, with D maybe TRBD1 (5 bases). The CDR3 covers 16 residues. From germline, CDR1 is MDHEN and CDR2 SYDVKM. The ends were cut back, 4 bases at V and 0 bases at J, with 15 bases in the middle.

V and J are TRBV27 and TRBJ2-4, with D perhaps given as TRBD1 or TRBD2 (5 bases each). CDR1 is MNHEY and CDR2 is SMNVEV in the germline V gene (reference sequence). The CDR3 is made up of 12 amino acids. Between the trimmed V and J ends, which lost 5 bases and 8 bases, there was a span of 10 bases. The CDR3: CASSKRDDIQYF. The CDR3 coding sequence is TGTGCCAGCAGTAAAAGGGACGACATTCAGTACTTC.

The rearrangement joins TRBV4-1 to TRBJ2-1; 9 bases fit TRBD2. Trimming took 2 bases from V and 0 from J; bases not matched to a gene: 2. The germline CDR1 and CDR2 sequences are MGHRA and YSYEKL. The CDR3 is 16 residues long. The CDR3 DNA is TGCGCCAGCAGCCAACTAGCGGGAAGCTCCTACAATGAGCAGTTCTTC. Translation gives CASSQLAGSSYNEQFF.